This paragraph covers one TCR beta chain sequence. These data belong to a study of T cells in Graves' hyperthyroidism and ophthalmopathy. Amplification of TCR beta CDR3 regions was performed using RNA transcripts as template. Researchers ran a first-round RT-PCR on the TCR CDR3 using the HTBI primer set. From the multiplex PCR reads, TCRdb called clonotypes with MiXCR, one entry per CDR3 protein. The sample has nearly 600,000 distinct CDR3 sequences, approximately 14% seen once. The CDR3 sequence is 12 residues long. Germline CDR1 reads DFQATT; CDR2 reads SNEGSKA (reference sequence). Trimming took 4 bases from V and 3 from J, leaving 4 bases between them.

The sequencing sample was made of blood. The clonotype was recovered from a woman aged 25 to 39 with Graves' hyperthyroidism that later progressed to Graves' ophthalmopathy. The V and J genes are TRBV20-1 and TRBJ2-6; D not certain. CDR3 nucleotide sequence: TGCAGTGCTATTGGTGGGGCCAACGTCCTGACTTTC. Its protein product is CSAIGGANVLTF.